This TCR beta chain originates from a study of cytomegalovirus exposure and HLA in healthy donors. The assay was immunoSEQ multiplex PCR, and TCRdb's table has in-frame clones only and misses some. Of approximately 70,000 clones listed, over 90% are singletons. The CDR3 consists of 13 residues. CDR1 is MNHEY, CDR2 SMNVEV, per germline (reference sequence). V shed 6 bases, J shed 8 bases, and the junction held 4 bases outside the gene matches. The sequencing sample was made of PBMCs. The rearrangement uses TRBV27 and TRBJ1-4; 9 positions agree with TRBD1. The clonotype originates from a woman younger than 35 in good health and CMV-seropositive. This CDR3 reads CASRRTGDEKLFF. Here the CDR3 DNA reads TGTGCCAGCAGGAGGACAGGGGACGAAAAACTGTTTTTT.